These 10 T cell receptor beta chains were sequenced from one sample in a study of blood T cell repertoires in COVID-19. The assay was immunoSEQ multiplex PCR, and TCRdb's table has in-frame clones only and misses some. The sample yields around 53,000 clones, over 90% seen once. The specimen was peripheral blood. These receptors came from a human donor in a cohort sampled during active COVID-19.

The chain is built from TRBV10-3 and TRBJ2-1, with 8 bases aligning to TRBD2. The V gene's germline CDR1 is ENHRY and CDR2 SYGVKD. The CDR3 is 13 residues long. V trimming: 6 bases; J trimming: 10 bases; junction bases outside the gene matches: 8. The CDR3 protein is CAIRGTSESEQFF. DNA for the CDR3: TGTGCCATCAGGGGGACTAGTGAGTCAGAGCAGTTCTTC.

This chain uses TRBV2 with TRBJ2-1; D not resolved. The length of the CDR3 is 14 residues. The germline V gene has CDR1 SNHLY and CDR2 FYNNEI. V was trimmed by 5 bases and J by 7 bases, leaving 15 bases between them. The CDR3 DNA follows: TGTGCCAGCAGTCTTTCAGATTCATGGAATGAGCAGTTCTTC. This codes for CASSLSDSWNEQFF.

This sequence joins TRBV7-9 and TRBJ1-1; 7 bases are a match to TRBD1. V lost 2 bases to trimming and J lost 1 base; unmatched junction nucleotides: 7. The length of the CDR3 is 16 residues. CDR1 and CDR2 from the germline V gene are SEHNR and FQNEAQ (reference sequence). DNA for the CDR3: TGTGCCAGCAGCTTACCCCGGACAGGCCGGAACACTGAAGCTTTCTTT. It specifies CASSLPRTGRNTEAFF.

The chain is built from TRBV10-3 and TRBJ1-2, with 10 bases fitting TRBD1. The germline CDR1 and CDR2 sequences are ENHRY and SYGVKD. This CDR3 contains 17 residues. With V trimmed by 0 bases and J by 6 bases, 10 bases remained unmatched. The DNA of the CDR3 is TGTGCCATCAGTGAGTCGAGACCGACAGGGGGCCGGGATGGCTACACCTTC. Amino acids: CAISESRPTGGRDGYTF.

The chain couples TRBV5-4 to TRBJ2-3; D unclear. The CDR3 has 13 amino acids. V was trimmed by 4 bases and J by 4 bases, leaving 10 bases between them. Germline lookup yields CDR1 SGHNT and CDR2 YYREEE (reference sequence). CDR3 sequence (DNA): TGTGCCAGCAGCAGTTTGGGCCCAGATACGCAGTATTTT. Translation: CASSSLGPDTQYF.

The J gene is TRBJ2-3, the V gene TRBV7-9; D ambiguous. The germline V gene encodes CDR1 SEHNR and CDR2 FQNEAQ (reference sequence). The V end lost 4 bases, the J end lost 4 bases, and 3 bases lay between the germline ends. This CDR3 spans 11 amino acids. The CDR3 sequence is CASSSSDTQYF. CDR3 nucleotide sequence: TGTGCCAGCAGCTCGTCAGATACGCAGTATTTT. Filled out from reference TRBV7-9 and TRBJ2-3, the complete variable domain reads DTGVSQNPRHKITKRGQNVTFRCDPISEHNRLYWYRQTLGQGPEFLTYFQNEAQLEKSRLLSDRFSAERPKGSFSTLEIQRTEQGDSAMYLCASSSSDTQYFGPGTRLTVL.

The J gene is TRBJ2-2, the V gene TRBV27; no firm D call. The CDR3 runs to 15 residues. CDR1 and CDR2 from the germline V gene are MNHEY and SMNVEV (reference sequence). Deletions cut 3 bases from V and 1 base from J, with 9 bases between. CDR3 protein: CASSFSQLNTGELFF. CDR3 DNA sequence: TGTGCCAGCAGTTTTAGCCAGTTGAACACCGGGGAGCTGTTTTTT.

The CDR3 region has the DNA TGTGCCAGCAGCCCACCTCGGGATACGCAGTATTTT. Translating it yields CASSPPRDTQYF. V usage is TRBV7-2 and J usage is TRBJ2-3; no clear D gene. This CDR3 is 12 amino acids long. Trimming removed 5 bases from V and 6 bases from J, with 9 bases in between. CDR1 and CDR2 from the germline V gene are SGHTA and FQGNSA.

The chain combines TRBV5-6 with TRBJ2-2; no reliable D call. V dropped 3 bases and J dropped 2 bases, with 23 bases sitting between them. CDR3 length: 19 amino acids. The germline V gene has CDR1 SGHDT and CDR2 YYEEEE. The CDR3 region has the DNA TGTGCCAGCAGCTCAGTACACTCCGAGAACAGAACTAACACCGGGGAGCTGTTTTTT. Translation: CASSSVHSENRTNTGELFF. The full variable domain, in which reference TRBV5-6 and TRBJ2-2 provide the parts outside the CDR3, is DAGVTQSPTHLIKTRGQQVTLRCSPKSGHDTVSWYQQALGQGPQFIFQYYEEEERQRGNFPDRFSGHQFPNYSSELNVNALLLGDSALYLCASSSVHSENRTNTGELFFGEGSRLTVL.

The rearrangement joins TRBV28 to TRBJ1-2, with TRBD1 matching 9 bases. CDR1 and CDR2 from the germline V gene are MDHEN and SYDVKM. With V trimmed by 7 bases and J by 8 bases, 14 bases remained unmatched. This CDR3 comprises 15 residues. The CDR3 here is CASIPPGQGFYGYTF. CDR3 nucleotide sequence: TGTGCCAGCATTCCCCCGGGACAGGGTTTTTACGGCTACACCTTC.